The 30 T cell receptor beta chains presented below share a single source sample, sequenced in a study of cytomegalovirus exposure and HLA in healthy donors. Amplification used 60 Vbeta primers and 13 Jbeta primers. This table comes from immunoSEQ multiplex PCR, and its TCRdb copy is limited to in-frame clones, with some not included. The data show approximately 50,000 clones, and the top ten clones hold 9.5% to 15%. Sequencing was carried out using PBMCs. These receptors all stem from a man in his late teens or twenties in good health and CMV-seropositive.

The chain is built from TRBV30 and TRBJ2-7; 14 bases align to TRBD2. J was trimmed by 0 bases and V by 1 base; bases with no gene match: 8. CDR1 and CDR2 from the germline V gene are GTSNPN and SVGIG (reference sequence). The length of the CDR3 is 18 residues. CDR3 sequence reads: CAWSGGSGLAGVSYEQYF. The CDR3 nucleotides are TGTGCCTGGAGTGGGGGGTCGGGACTAGCGGGAGTCTCCTACGAGCAGTACTTC. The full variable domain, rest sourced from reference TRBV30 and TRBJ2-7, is SQTIHQWPATLVQPVGSPLSLECTVEGTSNPNLYWYRQAAGRGLQLLFYSVGIGQISSEVPQNLSASRPQDRQFILSSKKLLLSDSGFYLCAWSGGSGLAGVSYEQYFGPGTRLTVT.

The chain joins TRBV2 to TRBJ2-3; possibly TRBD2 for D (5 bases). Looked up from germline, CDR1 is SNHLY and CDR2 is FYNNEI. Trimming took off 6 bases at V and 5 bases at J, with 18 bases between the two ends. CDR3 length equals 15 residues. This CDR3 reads CASRGGQISGDTQYF. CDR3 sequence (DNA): TGTGCCAGCAGGGGCGGTCAGATCAGCGGAGATACGCAGTATTTT.

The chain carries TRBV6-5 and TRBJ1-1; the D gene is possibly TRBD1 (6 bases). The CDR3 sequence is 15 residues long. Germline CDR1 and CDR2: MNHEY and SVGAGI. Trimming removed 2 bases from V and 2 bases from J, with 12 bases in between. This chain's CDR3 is CASSYEVRGNTEAFF. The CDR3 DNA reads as TGTGCCAGCAGTTACGAGGTCAGGGGAAACACTGAAGCTTTCTTT.

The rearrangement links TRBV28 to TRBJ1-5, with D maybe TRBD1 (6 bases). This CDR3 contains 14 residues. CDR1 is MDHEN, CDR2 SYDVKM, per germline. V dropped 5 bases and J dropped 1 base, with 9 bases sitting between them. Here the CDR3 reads CASSKGGSNQPQHF. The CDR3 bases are TGTGCCAGCAGTAAGGGGGGGAGCAATCAGCCCCAGCATTTT.

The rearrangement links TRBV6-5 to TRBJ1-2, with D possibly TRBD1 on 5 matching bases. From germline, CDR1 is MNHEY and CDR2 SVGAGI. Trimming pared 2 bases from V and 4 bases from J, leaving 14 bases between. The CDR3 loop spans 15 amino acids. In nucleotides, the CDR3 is TGTGCCAGCAGTTACGGGGGGAAATCCCTCTATGGCTACACCTTC. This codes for CASSYGGKSLYGYTF.

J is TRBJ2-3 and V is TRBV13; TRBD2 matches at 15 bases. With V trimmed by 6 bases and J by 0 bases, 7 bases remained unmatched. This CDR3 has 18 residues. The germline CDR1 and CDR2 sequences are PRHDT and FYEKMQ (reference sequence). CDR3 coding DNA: TGTGCCAGCAGGAATACGGGACTAGCGGGAGGAAGCACAGATACGCAGTATTTT. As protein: CASRNTGLAGGSTDTQYF.

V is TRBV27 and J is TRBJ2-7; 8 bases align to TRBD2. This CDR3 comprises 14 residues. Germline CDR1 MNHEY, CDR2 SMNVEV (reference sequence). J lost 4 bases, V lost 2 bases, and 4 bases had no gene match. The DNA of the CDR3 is TGTGCCAGCAGTTTAAGCGGGAGTAGTTACGAGCAGTACTTC. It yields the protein CASSLSGSSYEQYF.

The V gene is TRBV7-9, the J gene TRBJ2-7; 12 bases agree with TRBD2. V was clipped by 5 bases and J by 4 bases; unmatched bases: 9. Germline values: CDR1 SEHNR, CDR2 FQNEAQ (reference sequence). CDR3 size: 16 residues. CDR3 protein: CASSPLVGLAGYEQYF. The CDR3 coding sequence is TGTGCCAGCAGCCCCCTGGTCGGACTAGCGGGGTACGAGCAGTACTTC.

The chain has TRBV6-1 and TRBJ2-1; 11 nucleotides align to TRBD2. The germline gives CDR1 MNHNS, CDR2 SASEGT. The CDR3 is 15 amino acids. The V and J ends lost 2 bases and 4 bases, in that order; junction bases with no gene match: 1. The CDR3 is CASSELAGGYNEQFF. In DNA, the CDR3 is TGTGCCAGCAGTGAACTAGCGGGAGGTTACAATGAGCAGTTCTTC.

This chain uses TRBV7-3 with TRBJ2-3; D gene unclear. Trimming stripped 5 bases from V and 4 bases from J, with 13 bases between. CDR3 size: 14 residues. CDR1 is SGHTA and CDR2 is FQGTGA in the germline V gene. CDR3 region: CASSPETAADTQYF. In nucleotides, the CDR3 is TGTGCCAGCAGCCCGGAGACCGCAGCAGATACGCAGTATTTT.

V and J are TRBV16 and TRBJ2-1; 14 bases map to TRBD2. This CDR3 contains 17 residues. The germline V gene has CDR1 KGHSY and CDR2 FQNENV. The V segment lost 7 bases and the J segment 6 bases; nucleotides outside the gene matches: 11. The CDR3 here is CASTPTLTSGRANEQFF. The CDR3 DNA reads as TGTGCCAGCACCCCTACCCTGACTAGCGGGAGGGCCAATGAGCAGTTCTTC.

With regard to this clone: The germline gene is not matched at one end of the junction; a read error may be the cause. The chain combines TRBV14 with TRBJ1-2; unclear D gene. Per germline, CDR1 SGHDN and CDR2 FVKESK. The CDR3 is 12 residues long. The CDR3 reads CASSQVYWNLEF. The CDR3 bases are TGTGCCAGCAGCCAAGTTTATTGGAACTTGGAGTTC.

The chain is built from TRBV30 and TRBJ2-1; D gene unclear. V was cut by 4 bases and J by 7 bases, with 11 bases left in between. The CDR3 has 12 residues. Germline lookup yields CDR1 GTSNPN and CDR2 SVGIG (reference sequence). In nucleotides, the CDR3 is TGTGCCTGGACCACCCTTAGAAATGAGCAGTTCTTC. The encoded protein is CAWTTLRNEQFF.

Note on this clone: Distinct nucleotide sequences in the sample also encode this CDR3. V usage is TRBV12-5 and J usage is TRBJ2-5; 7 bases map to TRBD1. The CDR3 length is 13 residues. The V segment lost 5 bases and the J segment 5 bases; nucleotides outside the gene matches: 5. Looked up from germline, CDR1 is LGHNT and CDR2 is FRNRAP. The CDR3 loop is CASGQGGGETQYF. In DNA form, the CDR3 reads TGTGCTAGTGGTCAAGGGGGCGGGGAGACCCAGTACTTC.

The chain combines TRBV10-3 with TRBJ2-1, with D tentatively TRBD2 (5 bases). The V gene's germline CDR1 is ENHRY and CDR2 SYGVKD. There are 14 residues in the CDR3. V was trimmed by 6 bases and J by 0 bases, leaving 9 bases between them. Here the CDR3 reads CAIREVSSYNEQFF. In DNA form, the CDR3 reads TGTGCCATCAGGGAGGTCTCCTCCTACAATGAGCAGTTCTTC.

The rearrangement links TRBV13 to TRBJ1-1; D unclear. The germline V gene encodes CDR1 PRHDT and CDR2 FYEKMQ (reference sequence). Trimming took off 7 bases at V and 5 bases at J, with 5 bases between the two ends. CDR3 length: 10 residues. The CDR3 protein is CASTVTEAFF. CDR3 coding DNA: TGTGCCAGCACCGTAACTGAAGCTTTCTTT.

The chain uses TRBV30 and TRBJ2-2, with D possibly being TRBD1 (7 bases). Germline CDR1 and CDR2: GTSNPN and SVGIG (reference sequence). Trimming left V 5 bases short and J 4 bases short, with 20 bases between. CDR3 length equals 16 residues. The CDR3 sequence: CAWGRQGGVGTGELFF. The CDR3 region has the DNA TGTGCCTGGGGGAGGCAAGGGGGCGTCGGCACCGGGGAGCTGTTTTTT.

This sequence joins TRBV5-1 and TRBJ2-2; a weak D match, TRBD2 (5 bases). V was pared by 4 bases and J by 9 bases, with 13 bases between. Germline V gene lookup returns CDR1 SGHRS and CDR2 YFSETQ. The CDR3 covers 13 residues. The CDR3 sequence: CASSPGLDRELFF. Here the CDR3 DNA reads TGCGCCAGCAGCCCCGGACTGGATAGGGAGCTGTTTTTT.

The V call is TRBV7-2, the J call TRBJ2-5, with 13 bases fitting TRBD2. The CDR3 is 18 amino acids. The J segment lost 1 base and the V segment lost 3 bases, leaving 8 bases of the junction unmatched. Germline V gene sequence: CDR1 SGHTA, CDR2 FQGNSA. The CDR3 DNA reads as TGTGCCAGCAGCTTCGCGACTAGCGGGAGGCCGTTCCAAGAGACCCAGTACTTC. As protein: CASSFATSGRPFQETQYF.

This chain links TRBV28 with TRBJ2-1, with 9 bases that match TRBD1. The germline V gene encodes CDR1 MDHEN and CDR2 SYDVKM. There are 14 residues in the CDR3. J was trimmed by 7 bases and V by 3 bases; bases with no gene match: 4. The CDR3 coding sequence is TGTGCCAGCAGTTTTGGGACAGGGAAAAATGAGCAGTTCTTC. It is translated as CASSFGTGKNEQFF.

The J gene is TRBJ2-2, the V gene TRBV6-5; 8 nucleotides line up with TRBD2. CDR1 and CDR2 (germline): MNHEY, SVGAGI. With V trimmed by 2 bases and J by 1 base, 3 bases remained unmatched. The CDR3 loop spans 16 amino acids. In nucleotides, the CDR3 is TGTGCCAGCAGTTACAGTGCGGGAGGGAACACCGGGGAGCTGTTTTTT. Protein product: CASSYSAGGNTGELFF.

In DNA form, the CDR3 reads TGTGCCAGCAGCTGGGCCGGGACAGGTACCTACAATGAGCAGTTCTTC. As protein: CASSWAGTGTYNEQFF. The chain is built from TRBV7-2 and TRBJ2-1, with TRBD1 identical over 8 bases. CDR1 and CDR2 (germline): SGHTA, FQGNSA. V gave up 4 bases and J gave up 2 bases; unmatched junction bases: 7. The CDR3 has 16 residues.

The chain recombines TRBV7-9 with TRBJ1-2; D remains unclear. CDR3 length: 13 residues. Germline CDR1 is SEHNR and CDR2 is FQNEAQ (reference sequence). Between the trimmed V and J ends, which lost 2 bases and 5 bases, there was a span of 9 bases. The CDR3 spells CASSLIQLYGYTF. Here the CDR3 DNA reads TGTGCCAGCAGCTTAATACAGTTATATGGCTACACCTTC.

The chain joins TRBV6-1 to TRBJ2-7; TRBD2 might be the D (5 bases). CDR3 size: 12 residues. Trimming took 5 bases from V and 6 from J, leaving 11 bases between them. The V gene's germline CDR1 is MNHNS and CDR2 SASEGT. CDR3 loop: CASSSRAGEQYF. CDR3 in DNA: TGTGCCAGCAGTAGTAGGGCGGGCGAGCAGTACTTC.

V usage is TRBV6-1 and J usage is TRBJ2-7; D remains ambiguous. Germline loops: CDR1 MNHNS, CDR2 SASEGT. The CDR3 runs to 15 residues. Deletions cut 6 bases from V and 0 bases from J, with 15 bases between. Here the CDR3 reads CASSGQDTLSYEQYF. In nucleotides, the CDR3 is TGTGCCAGCAGCGGTCAAGACACCCTCTCCTACGAGCAGTACTTC.

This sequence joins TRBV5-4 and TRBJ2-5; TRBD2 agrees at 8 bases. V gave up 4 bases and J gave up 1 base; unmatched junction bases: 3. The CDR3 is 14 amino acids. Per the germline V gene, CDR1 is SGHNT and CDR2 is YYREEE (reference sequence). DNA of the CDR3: TGTGCCAGCAGCCCGGGAGGGGTCCAAGAGACCCAGTACTTC. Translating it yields CASSPGGVQETQYF.

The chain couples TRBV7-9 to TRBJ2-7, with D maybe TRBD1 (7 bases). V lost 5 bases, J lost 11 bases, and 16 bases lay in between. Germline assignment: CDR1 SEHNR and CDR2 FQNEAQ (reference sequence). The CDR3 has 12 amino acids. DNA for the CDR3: TGTGCCAGCAGCCGGGGGACAGCGGAGAAGTACTTC. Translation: CASSRGTAEKYF.

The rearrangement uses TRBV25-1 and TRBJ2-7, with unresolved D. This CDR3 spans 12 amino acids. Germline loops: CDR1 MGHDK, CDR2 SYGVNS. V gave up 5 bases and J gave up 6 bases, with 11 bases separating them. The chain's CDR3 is CASSTGSGEQYF. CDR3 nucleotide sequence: TGTGCCAGCAGTACGGGTTCGGGCGAGCAGTACTTC.

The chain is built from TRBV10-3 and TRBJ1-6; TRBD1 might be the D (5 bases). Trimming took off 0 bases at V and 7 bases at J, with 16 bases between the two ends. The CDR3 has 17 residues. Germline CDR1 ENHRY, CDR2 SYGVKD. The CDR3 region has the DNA TGTGCCATCAGTGAGTCGAAGCAGGGAGGAGGCAATTCACCCCTCCACTTT. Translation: CAISESKQGGGNSPLHF.

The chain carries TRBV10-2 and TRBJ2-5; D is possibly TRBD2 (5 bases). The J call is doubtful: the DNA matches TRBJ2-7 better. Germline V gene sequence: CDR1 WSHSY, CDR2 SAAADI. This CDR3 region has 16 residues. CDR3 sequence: CASSEETGLSSYEQYF. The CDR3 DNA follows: TGCGCCAGCAGTGAGGAGACTGGACTGAGCTCCTACGAGCAGTACTTC.